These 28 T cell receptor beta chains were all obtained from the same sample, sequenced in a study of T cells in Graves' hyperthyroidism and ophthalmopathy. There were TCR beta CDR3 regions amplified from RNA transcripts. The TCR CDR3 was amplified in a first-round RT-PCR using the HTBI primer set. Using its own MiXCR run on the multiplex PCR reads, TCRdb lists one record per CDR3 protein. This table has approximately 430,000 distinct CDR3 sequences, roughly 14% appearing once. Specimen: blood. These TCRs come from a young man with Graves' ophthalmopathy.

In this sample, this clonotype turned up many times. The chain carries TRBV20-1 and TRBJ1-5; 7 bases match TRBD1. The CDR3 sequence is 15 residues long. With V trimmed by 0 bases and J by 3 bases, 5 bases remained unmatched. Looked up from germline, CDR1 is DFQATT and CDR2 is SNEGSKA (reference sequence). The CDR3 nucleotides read TGCAGTGCTAGAGATGCAGGGGGTAACAATCAGCCCCAGCATTTT. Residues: CSARDAGGNNQPQHF.

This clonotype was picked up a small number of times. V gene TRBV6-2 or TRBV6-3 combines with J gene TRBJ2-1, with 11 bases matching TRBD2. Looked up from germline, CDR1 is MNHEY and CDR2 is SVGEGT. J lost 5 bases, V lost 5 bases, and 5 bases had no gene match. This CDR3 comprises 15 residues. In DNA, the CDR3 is TGTGCCAGCAGTAAAGGGACTAGCGGCGACAATGAGCAGTTCTTC. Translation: CASSKGTSGDNEQFF.

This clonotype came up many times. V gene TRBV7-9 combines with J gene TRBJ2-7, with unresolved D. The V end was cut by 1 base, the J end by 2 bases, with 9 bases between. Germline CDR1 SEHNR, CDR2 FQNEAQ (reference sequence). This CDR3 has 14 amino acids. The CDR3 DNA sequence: TGTGCCAGCAGCTTAGTCGGTGAGACCTACGAGCAGTACTTC. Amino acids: CASSLVGETYEQYF.

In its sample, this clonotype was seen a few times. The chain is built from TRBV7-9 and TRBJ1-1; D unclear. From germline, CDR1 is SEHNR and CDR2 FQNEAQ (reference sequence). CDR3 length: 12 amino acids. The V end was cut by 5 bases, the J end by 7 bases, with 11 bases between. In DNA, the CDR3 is TGTGCCAGCAGCCTAAGTGTCCTTGAAGCTTTCTTT. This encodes CASSLSVLEAFF.

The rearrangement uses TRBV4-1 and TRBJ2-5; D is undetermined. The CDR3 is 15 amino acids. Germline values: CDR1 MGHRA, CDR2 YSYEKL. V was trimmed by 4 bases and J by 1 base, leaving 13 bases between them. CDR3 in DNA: TGCGCCAGCAGCCCCCGGCTAGTATTCCAAGAGACCCAGTACTTC. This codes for CASSPRLVFQETQYF.

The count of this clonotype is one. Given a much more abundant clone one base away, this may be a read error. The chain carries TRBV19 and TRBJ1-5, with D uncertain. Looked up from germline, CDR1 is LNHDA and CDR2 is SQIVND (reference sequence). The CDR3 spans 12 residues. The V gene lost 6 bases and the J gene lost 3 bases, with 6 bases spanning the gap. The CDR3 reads CASRDYNQPQHF. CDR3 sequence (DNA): TGTGCCAGTAGGGATTACAATCAGCCCCAGCATTTT.

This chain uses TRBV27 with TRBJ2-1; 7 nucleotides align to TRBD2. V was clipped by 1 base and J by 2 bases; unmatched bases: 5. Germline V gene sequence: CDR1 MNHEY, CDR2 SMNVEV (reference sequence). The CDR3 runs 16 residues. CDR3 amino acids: CASSLLPGGAYNEQFF. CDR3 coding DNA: TGTGCCAGCAGTTTATTGCCGGGAGGTGCCTACAATGAGCAGTTCTTC.

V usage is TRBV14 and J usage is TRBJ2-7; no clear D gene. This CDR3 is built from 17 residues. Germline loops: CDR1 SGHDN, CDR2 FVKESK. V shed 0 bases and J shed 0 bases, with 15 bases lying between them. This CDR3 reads CASSQDYIGQLSYEQYF. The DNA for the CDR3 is TGTGCCAGCAGCCAAGATTACATCGGGCAGCTCTCCTACGAGCAGTACTTC.

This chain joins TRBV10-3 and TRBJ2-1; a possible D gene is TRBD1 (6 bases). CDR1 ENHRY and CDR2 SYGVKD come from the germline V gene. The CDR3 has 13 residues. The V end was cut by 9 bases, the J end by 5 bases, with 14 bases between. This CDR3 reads CAITGSGHNEQFF. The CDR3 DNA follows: TGTGCCATTACAGGGAGTGGACACAATGAGCAGTTCTTC.

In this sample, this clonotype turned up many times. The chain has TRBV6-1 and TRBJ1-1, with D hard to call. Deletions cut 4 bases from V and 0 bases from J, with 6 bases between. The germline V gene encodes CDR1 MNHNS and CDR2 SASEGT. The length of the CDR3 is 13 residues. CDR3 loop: CASSGVLNTEAFF. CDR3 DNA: TGTGCCAGCAGTGGTGTCCTGAACACTGAAGCTTTCTTT.

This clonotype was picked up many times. The CDR3: CASSRRTSGGAMTYNEQFF. In nucleotides, the CDR3 is TGTGCCAGCAGCCGCCGGACTAGCGGGGGGGCGATGACCTACAATGAGCAGTTCTTC. The chain has TRBV7-6 and TRBJ2-1; 15 bases line up with TRBD2. There are 19 residues in the CDR3. Germline V gene data show CDR1 as SGHVS and CDR2 as FNYEAQ. Losses at the gene ends were 5 bases for V and 2 bases for J; bases not matched to a gene: 10.

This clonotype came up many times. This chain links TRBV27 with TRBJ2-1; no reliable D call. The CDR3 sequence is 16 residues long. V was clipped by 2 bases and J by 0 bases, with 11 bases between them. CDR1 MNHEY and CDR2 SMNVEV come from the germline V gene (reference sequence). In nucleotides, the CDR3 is TGTGCCAGCAGTTTAGAGAGCATAAGCTCCTACAATGAGCAGTTCTTC. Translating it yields CASSLESISSYNEQFF.

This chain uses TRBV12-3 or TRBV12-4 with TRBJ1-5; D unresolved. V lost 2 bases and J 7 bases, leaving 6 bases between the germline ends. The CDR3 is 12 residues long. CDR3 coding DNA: TGTGCCAGCAGTTTATCCCTACAGCCCCAGCATTTT. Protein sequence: CASSLSLQPQHF.

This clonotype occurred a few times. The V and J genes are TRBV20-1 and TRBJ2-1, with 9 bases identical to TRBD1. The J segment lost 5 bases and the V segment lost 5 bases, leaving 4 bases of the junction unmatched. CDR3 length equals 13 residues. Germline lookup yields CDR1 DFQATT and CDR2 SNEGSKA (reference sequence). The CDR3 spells CSARTGEHNEQFF. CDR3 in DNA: TGCAGTGCTCGGACAGGGGAACACAATGAGCAGTTCTTC.

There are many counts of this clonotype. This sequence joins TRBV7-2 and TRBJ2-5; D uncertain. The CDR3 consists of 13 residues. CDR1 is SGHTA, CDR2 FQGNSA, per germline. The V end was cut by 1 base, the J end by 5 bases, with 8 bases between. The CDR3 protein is CASSLGSDETQYF. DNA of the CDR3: TGTGCCAGCAGCTTAGGCAGCGACGAGACCCAGTACTTC.

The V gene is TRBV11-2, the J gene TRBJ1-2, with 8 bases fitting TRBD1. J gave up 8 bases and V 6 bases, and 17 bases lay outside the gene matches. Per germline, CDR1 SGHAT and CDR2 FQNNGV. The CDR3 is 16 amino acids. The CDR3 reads CASSPSQGGWVGGYTF. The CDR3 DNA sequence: TGTGCCAGCAGTCCTTCACAGGGGGGTTGGGTTGGGGGCTACACCTTC. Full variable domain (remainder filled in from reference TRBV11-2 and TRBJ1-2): EAGVAQSPRYKIIEKRQSVAFWCNPISGHATLYWYQQILGQGPKLLIQFQNNGVVDDSQLPKDRFSAERLKGVDSTLKIQPAKLEDSAVYLCASSPSQGGWVGGYTFGSGTRLTVV.

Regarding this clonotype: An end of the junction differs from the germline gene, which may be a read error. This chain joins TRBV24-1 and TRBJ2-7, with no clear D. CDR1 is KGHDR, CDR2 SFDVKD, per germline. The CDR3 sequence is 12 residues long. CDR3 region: CTTSKGSYEQYF. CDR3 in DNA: TGTACCACCAGCAAGGGTTCCTACGAGCAGTACTTC.

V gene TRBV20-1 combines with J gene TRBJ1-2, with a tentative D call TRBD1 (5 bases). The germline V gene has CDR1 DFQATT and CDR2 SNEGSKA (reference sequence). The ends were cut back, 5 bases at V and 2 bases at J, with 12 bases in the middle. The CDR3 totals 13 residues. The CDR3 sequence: CSAASDKNYGYTF. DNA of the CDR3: TGCAGTGCTGCTTCGGACAAAAACTATGGCTACACCTTC.

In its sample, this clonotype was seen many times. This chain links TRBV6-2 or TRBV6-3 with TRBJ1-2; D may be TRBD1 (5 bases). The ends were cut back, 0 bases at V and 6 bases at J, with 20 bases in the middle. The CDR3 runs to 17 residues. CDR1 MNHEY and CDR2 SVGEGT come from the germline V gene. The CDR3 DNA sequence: TGTGCCAGCAGTTACTCCTCCAGGCAGGGAAGGTCGGATGGCTACACCTTC. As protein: CASSYSSRQGRSDGYTF.

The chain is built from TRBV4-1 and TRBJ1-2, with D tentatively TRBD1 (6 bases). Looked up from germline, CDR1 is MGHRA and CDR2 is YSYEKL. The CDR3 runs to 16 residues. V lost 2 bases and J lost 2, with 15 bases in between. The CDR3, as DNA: TGCGCCAGCAGCCAACCCTCTAGGGGGGAAAACTATGGCTACACCTTC. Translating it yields CASSQPSRGENYGYTF.

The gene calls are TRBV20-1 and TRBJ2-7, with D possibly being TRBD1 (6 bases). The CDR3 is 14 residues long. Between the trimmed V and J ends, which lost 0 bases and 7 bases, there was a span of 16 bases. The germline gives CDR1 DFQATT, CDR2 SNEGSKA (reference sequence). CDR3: CSARDIAVGQEQYF. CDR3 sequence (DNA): TGCAGTGCTAGAGACATCGCAGTGGGACAAGAGCAGTACTTC.

The CDR3 spells CASSELRGRYNEQFF. The CDR3 coding sequence is TGTGCCAGCAGTGAGCTCCGGGGTCGTTACAATGAGCAGTTCTTC. V is TRBV6-1 and J is TRBJ2-1, with TRBD2 as a possible D gene (5 bases). V lost 3 bases, J lost 4 bases, and 13 bases lay in between. This CDR3 is 15 amino acids long. The germline CDR1 and CDR2 sequences are MNHNS and SASEGT.

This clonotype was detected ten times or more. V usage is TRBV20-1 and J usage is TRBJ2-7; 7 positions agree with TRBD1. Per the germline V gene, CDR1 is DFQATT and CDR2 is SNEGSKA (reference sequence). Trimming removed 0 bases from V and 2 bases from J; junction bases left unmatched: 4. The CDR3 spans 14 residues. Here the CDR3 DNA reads TGCAGTGCTAGAGAGCAGGGGGTACCCTACGAGCAGTACTTC. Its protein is CSAREQGVPYEQYF.

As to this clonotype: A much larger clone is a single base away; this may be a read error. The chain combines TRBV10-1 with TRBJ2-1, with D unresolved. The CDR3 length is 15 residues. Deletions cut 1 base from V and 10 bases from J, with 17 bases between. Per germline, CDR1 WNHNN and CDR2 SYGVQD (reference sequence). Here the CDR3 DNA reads TGCGCCAGCAGTGAGTACTGCAGCCTAACAAGCGAGCAGTTCTTC. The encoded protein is CASSEYCSLTSEQFF.

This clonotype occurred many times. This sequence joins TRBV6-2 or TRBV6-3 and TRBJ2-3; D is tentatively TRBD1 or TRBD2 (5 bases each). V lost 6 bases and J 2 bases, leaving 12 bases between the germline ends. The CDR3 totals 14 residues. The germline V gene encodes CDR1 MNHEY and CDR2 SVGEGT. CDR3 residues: CASSHSGTTDTQYF. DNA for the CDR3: TGTGCCAGCAGCCACAGTGGGACCACAGATACGCAGTATTTT.

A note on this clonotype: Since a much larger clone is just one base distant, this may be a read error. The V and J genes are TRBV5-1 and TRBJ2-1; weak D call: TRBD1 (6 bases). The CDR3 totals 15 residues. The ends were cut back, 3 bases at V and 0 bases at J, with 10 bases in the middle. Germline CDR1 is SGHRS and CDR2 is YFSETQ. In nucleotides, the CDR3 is TGCGCCAGCAGCTCAATAGGGGGCTCCTACAATGAGCAGTTCTTC. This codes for CASSSIGGSYNEQFF.

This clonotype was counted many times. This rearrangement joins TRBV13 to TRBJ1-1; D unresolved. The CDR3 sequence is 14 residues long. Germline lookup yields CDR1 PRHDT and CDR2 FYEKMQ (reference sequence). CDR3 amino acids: CVAEELYVSAEAFF. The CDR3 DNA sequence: TGTGTCGCTGAGGAACTATATGTATCTGCTGAAGCTTTCTTT.

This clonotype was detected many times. The CDR3 region has the DNA TGTGCCAGTAGTGTGAGGACAGCATACAATGAGCAGTTCTTC. Residues: CASSVRTAYNEQFF. The chain links TRBV19 to TRBJ2-1; D might be TRBD1 (6 bases). Germline V gives CDR1 LNHDA, CDR2 SQIVND (reference sequence). This CDR3 region has 14 residues. Trimming stripped 5 bases from V and 4 bases from J, with 12 bases between.